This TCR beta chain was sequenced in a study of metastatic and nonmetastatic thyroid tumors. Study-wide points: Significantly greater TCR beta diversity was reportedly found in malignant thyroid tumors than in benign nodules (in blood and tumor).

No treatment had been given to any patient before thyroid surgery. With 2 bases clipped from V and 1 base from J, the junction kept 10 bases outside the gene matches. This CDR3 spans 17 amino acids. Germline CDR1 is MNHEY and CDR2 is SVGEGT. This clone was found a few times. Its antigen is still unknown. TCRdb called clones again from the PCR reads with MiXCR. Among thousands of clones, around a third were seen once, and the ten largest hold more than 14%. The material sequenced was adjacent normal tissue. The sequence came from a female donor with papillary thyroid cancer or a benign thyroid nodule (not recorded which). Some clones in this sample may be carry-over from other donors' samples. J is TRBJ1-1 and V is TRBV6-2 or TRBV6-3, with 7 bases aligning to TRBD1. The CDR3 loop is CASSYKHRRGRNTEAFF. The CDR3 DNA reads TGTGCCAGCAGTTACAAACACAGGAGGGGGCGGAACACTGAAGCTTTCTTT.